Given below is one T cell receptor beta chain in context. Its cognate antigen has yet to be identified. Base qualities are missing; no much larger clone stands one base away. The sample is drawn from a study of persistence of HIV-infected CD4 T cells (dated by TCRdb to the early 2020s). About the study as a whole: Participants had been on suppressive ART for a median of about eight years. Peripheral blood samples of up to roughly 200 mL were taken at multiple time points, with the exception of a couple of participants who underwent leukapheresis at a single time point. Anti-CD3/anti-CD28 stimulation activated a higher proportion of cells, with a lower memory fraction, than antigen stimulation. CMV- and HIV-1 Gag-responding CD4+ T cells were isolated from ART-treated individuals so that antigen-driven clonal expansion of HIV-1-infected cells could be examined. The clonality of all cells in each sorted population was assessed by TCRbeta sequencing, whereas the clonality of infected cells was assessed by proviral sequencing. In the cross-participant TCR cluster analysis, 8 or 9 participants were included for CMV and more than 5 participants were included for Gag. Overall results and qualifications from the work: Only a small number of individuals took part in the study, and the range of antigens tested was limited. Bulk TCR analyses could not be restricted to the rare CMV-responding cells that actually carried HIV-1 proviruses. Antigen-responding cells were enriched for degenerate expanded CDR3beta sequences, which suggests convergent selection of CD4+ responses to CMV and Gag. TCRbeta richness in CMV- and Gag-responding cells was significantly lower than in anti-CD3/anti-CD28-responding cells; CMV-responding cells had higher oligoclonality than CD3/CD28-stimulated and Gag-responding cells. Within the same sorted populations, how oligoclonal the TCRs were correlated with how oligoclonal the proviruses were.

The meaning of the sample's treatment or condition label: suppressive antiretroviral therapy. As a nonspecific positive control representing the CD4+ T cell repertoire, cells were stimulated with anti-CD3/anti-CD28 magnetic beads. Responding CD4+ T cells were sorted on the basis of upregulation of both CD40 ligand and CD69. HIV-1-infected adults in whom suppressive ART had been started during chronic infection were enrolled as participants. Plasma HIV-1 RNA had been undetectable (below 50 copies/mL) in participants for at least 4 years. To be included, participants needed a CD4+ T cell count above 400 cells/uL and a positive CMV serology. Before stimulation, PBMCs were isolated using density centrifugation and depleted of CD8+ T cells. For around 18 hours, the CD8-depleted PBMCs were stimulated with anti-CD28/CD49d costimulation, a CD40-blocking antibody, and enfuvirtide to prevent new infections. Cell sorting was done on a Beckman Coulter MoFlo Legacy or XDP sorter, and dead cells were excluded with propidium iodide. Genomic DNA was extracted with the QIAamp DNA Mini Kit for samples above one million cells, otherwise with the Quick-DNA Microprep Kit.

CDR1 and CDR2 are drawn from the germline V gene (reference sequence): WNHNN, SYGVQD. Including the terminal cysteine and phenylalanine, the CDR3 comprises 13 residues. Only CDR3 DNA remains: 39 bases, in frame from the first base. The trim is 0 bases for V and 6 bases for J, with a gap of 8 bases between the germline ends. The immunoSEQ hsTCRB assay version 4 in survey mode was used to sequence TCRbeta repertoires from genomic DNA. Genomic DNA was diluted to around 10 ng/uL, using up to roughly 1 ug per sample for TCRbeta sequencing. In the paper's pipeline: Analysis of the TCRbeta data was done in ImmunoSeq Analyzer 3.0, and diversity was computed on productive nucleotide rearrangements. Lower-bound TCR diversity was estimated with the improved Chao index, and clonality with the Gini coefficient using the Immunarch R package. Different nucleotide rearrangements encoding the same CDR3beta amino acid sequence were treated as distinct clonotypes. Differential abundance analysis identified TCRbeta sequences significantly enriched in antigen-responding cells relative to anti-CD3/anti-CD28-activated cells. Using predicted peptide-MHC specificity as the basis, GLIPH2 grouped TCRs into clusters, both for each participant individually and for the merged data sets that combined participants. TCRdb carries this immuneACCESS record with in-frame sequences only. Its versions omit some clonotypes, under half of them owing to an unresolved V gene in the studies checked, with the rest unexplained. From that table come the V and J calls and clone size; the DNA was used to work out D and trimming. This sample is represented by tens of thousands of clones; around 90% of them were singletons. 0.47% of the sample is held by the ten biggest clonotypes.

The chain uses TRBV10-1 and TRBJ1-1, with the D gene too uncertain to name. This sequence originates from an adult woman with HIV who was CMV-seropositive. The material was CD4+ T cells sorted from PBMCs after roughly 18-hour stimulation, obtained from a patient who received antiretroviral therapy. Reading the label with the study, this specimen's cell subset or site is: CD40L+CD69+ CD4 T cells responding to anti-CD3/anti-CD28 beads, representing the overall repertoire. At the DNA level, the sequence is TGCGCCAGCAGTGAGTCCTCTGGGTCTGAAGCTTTCTTT. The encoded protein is CASSESSGSEAFF.